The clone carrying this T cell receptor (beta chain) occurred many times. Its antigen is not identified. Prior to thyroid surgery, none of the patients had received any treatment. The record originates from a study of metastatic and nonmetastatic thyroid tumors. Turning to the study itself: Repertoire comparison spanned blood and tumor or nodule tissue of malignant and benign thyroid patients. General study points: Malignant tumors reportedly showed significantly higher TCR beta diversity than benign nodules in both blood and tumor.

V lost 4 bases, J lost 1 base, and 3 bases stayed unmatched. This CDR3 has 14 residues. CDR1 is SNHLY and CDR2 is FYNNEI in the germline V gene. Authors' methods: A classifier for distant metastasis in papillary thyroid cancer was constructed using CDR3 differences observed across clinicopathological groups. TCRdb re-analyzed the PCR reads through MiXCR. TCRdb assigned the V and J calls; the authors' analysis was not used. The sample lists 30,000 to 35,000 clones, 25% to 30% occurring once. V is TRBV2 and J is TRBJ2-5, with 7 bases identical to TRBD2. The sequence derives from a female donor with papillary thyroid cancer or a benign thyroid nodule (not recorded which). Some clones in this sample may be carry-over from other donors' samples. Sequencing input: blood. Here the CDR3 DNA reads TGTGCCAGCAGTGGGGGGGGGGGCCAAGAGACCCAGTACTTC. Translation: CASSGGGGQETQYF.